These 23 T cell receptor beta chains were sequenced from one sample in a study of blood T cell repertoires in COVID-19 (dated by TCRdb to between 2020 and 2021). Library preparation used the immunoSEQ multiplex PCR assay. This immuneACCESS table, as held by TCRdb, lists in-frame sequences with V and J called but not all clones. Of the missing ones, under half trace to an unresolved V gene in checked studies; the others have no known cause. The sample table contains about 250,000 clones; only one count was recorded for around 84% of them. The ten largest clones represent roughly 1.7% of the sample. Sequenced material: PBMCs or T cells enriched from blood (not recorded which). These receptors all stem from a woman aged 50 to 60 who had recovered from COVID-19.

J is TRBJ1-2 and V is TRBV27; D possibly corresponds to TRBD1 (6 bases). The V and J ends lost 2 bases and 4 bases respectively, with 14 bases between them. The CDR3 spans 15 residues. The germline V gene has CDR1 MNHEY and CDR2 SMNVEV (reference sequence). In DNA, the CDR3 is TGTGCCAGCAGTTTAGGGGGGGGCGTACTCTATGGCTACACCTTC. Its translation: CASSLGGGVLYGYTF.

The rearrangement joins TRBV11-2 to TRBJ1-5; D is perhaps TRBD1 (5 bases). V lost 4 bases and J 7 bases, leaving 11 bases between the germline ends. CDR1 is SGHAT, CDR2 FQNNGV, per germline. The length of the CDR3 is 13 residues. The CDR3: CASSYRGQQPQHF. The CDR3 DNA sequence: TGTGCCAGCAGCTATAGGGGCCAGCAGCCCCAGCATTTT.

This chain links TRBV4-3 with TRBJ1-2; D may be TRBD1 (5 bases). In germline, CDR1 is LGHNA, CDR2 YSLEER. Trimming left V 0 bases short and J 4 bases short, with 9 bases between. The CDR3 extends over 14 amino acids. CDR3 DNA sequence: TGCGCCAGCAGCCAAGATGGGGCAGTCTATGGCTACACCTTC. Protein product: CASSQDGAVYGYTF.

CDR3 protein: CASSKSTGHEQFF. Written as DNA, the CDR3 is TGTGCCAGCAGCAAATCGACAGGGCATGAGCAGTTCTTC. This rearrangement joins TRBV5-4 to TRBJ2-1; TRBD1 agrees at 7 bases. With V trimmed by 4 bases and J by 8 bases, 6 bases remained unmatched. This CDR3 spans 13 amino acids. CDR1 and CDR2 (germline): SGHNT, YYREEE (reference sequence).

The CDR3 DNA is TGTGCCAGCAGTTTCCGCTCGGGGGAGCAGTACTTC. It is translated as CASSFRSGEQYF. The chain recombines TRBV27 with TRBJ2-7; maybe TRBD2 (5 bases). This CDR3 is built from 12 residues. The germline gives CDR1 MNHEY, CDR2 SMNVEV (reference sequence). With 3 bases removed from V and 7 bases from J, the gap between germline ends came to 10 bases.

This chain joins TRBV4-2 and TRBJ2-7; D is ambiguous. Deletions cut 0 bases from V and 5 bases from J, with 5 bases between. This CDR3 has 12 amino acids. Germline V gene lookup returns CDR1 LGHNA and CDR2 YNFKEQ. The CDR3 reads CASSQDINEQYF. The CDR3 coding sequence is TGTGCCAGCAGCCAAGATATTAACGAGCAGTACTTC.

With regard to this clone: This same CDR3 is encoded by further DNA sequences in the sample. The genes are TRBV29-1 and TRBJ1-1; TRBD1 matches 8 bases. From germline, CDR1 is SQVTM and CDR2 ANQGSEA. The CDR3 totals 12 residues. Germline trimming cut 6 bases from V and 1 base from J; bases unmatched to any gene: 1. CDR3 in DNA: TGCAGCGTCGGACAGGGGAACACTGAAGCTTTCTTT. Translated: CSVGQGNTEAFF. The entire variable domain, with the rest obtained from reference TRBV29-1 and TRBJ1-1, is as follows: SAVISQKPSRDICQRGTSLTIQCQVDSQVTMMFWYRQQPGQSLTLIATANQGSEATYESGFVIDKFPISRPNLTFSTLTVSNMSPEDSSIYLCSVGQGNTEAFFGQGTRLTVV.

Notes on this clone: Other DNA sequences of this sample code for an identical CDR3. The chain links TRBV5-4 to TRBJ2-7, with TRBD1 matching over 10 bases. The V gene's germline CDR1 is SGHNT and CDR2 YYREEE (reference sequence). The CDR3 consists of 15 residues. V trimming: 5 bases; J trimming: 4 bases; junction bases outside the gene matches: 9. The CDR3 loop is CASSPPGQGRYEQYF. CDR3 coding DNA: TGTGCCAGCAGTCCTCCGGGACAGGGGAGGTACGAGCAGTACTTC.

The rearrangement links TRBV27 to TRBJ2-2; D is unclear. CDR3 length equals 13 residues. Between the trimmed V and J ends, which lost 6 bases and 3 bases, there was a span of 8 bases. CDR1 and CDR2 (germline): MNHEY, SMNVEV (reference sequence). The CDR3 reads CASRKADTGELFF. CDR3 nucleotides: TGTGCCAGCAGAAAGGCGGACACCGGGGAGCTGTTTTTT.

This CDR3 reads CASSEAREMNTEAFF. CDR3 bases: TGTGCCAGCAGTGAGGCCAGGGAAATGAACACTGAAGCTTTCTTT. The chain recombines TRBV2 with TRBJ1-1; tentative D call: TRBD1 (5 bases). This CDR3 is 15 amino acids long. Germline-derived CDR1 and CDR2 are SNHLY and FYNNEI. Trimming removed 3 bases at V and 0 bases at J, with 11 bases between.

This clone occurred a few times. V gene TRBV5-6 combines with J gene TRBJ1-3, with D uncertain. The germline V gene encodes CDR1 SGHDT and CDR2 YYEEEE. This CDR3 is built from 16 residues. V gave up 0 bases and J gave up 6 bases, with 16 bases separating them. CDR3 DNA: TGTGCCAGCAGCTTGGTTCGGGGTGATGGCGAAAACACCATATATTTT. Translated, it gives CASSLVRGDGENTIYF.

The rearrangement joins TRBV19 to TRBJ2-3, with a tentative D call TRBD2 (6 bases). Germline V gives CDR1 LNHDA, CDR2 SQIVND (reference sequence). V was pared by 8 bases and J by 3 bases, with 18 bases between. The CDR3 has 15 residues. For the CDR3, the DNA is TGTGCCAGTGGCCCACCCGGGAGAGGTACAGATACGCAGTATTTT. Translation gives CASGPPGRGTDTQYF.

The V gene is TRBV28, the J gene TRBJ1-6; 9 bases agree with TRBD1. Per germline, CDR1 MDHEN and CDR2 SYDVKM. The ends lost 5 bases at V and 9 bases at J; junction bases unmatched: 5. The CDR3 length is 14 residues. The CDR3 DNA reads TGTGCCAGCAGTCGAGGGACAGGGCGTTCACCCCTCCACTTT. Translated, it gives CASSRGTGRSPLHF.

The rearrangement joins TRBV5-4 to TRBJ2-1; the match to TRBD2 covers 14 bases. Per germline, CDR1 SGHNT and CDR2 YYREEE (reference sequence). CDR3 length: 14 residues. Trimming removed 3 bases from V and 8 bases from J; junction bases left unmatched: 1. The CDR3 bases are TGTGCCAGCAGCTCGGGACTAGCGGGAGATGAGCAGTTCTTC. This sequence encodes CASSSGLAGDEQFF.

This chain uses TRBV9 with TRBJ2-3; 13 nucleotides match TRBD2. CDR1 SGDLS and CDR2 YYNGEE come from the germline V gene. V lost 5 bases and J lost 3; bases outside the gene matches: 3. The CDR3 length is 15 residues. The CDR3 coding sequence is TGTGCCAGCAGTGAGACTAGCGGGAGGACAGATACGCAGTATTTT. Its translation: CASSETSGRTDTQYF.

The genes are TRBV5-1 and TRBJ2-5; D gene uncertain. V was shortened by 2 bases and J by 1 base, with 9 bases between the two germline ends. Germline V CDR1 and CDR2: SGHRS, YFSETQ. There are 14 residues in the CDR3. CDR3 in amino acids: CASSFGQTQETQYF. The DNA of the CDR3 is TGCGCCAGCAGCTTTGGGCAGACCCAAGAGACCCAGTACTTC.

This chain links TRBV27 with TRBJ2-7; TRBD2 matches 12 bases. V lost 0 bases and J lost 2; bases outside the gene matches: 2. Germline V gene lookup returns CDR1 MNHEY and CDR2 SMNVEV (reference sequence). The CDR3 is 16 residues long. CDR3 in DNA: TGTGCCAGCAGTTTATCGGGACTAGCGGGCCCCTACGAGCAGTACTTC. Amino acids: CASSLSGLAGPYEQYF.

The gene calls are TRBV6-2 or TRBV6-3 and TRBJ2-1, with TRBD1 matching 8 bases. The CDR3 spans 14 residues. The germline V gene encodes CDR1 MNHEY and CDR2 SVGEGT. With V trimmed by 4 bases and J by 7 bases, 6 bases remained unmatched. CDR3 in DNA: TGTGCCAGCAGTTCTCAGGGGGCGCGGAATGAGCAGTTCTTC. This encodes CASSSQGARNEQFF.

The chain combines TRBV7-2 with TRBJ2-5; the D gene is possibly TRBD2 (6 bases). The CDR3 contains 14 residues. Germline V gene sequence: CDR1 SGHTA, CDR2 FQGNSA. The V gene lost 7 bases and the J gene lost 5 bases, with 17 bases spanning the gap. The CDR3 spells CASIKGAGWETQYF. The CDR3 DNA sequence: TGTGCCAGCATAAAGGGCGCGGGATGGGAGACCCAGTACTTC.

This rearrangement joins TRBV18 to TRBJ1-1; no firm D call. This CDR3 spans 15 amino acids. Deletions cut 4 bases from V and 1 base from J, with 13 bases between. The V gene's germline CDR1 is KGHSH and CDR2 LQKENI. CDR3 coding DNA: TGTGCCAGCTCACGCCTAGGTAGCTCGAACACTGAAGCTTTCTTT. Translating it yields CASSRLGSSNTEAFF. The whole variable domain, remainder taken from reference TRBV18 and TRBJ1-1, is NAGVMQNPRHLVRRRGQEARLRCSPMKGHSHVYWYRQLPEEGLKFMVYLQKENIIDESGMPKERFSAEFPKEGPSILRIQQVVRGDSAAYFCASSRLGSSNTEAFFGQGTRLTVV.

The genes are TRBV3-1 (or the pseudogene TRBV3-2) and TRBJ1-2; 8 nucleotides align to TRBD1. Germline assignment: CDR1 LGHDT and CDR2 YNNKEL (reference sequence). The CDR3 consists of 15 residues. V dropped 0 bases and J dropped 3; count of bases not matched to a gene: 3. CDR3 DNA sequence: TGTGCCAGCAGCCAAGAATCAGGGGGCGACTATGGCTACACCTTC. It specifies CASSQESGGDYGYTF.

V usage is TRBV20-1 and J usage is TRBJ2-7; 8 bases fit TRBD2. The length of the CDR3 is 14 residues. From germline, CDR1 is DFQATT and CDR2 SNEGSKA (reference sequence). V gave up 4 bases and J gave up 5 bases; unmatched junction bases: 10. The CDR3 DNA sequence: TGCAGTGCTACTGATTCGAGCGGGAGCAACGAGCAGTACTTC. Protein sequence: CSATDSSGSNEQYF.

The chain recombines TRBV15 with TRBJ2-7; TRBD2 aligns across 10 bases. This CDR3 is 17 amino acids long. Germline CDR1 LNHNV, CDR2 YYDKDF (reference sequence). V gave up 1 base and J gave up 6 bases; unmatched junction bases: 12. CDR3 coding DNA: TGTGCCACCAGCAGAGGGGGGGCTAGCGGGAGACAAGGCGAGCAGTACTTC. Translated, it gives CATSRGGASGRQGEQYF.